Given below is one TCR beta chain in context. In the original analysis: Amplification with reference gene primers provided the estimates of nucleated cell counts. Profiled with immunoSEQ multiplex PCR; TCRdb holds only in-frame clones, not every one. That table is the source of V, J and clone size, and D and trimming were worked out from the DNA. The data show under 120,000 clones, approximately 92% seen once. These data come from a study of blood T cell repertoires in COVID-19. Turning to the study itself: The United States, Italy and Spain were the sources of the acute and convalescent COVID-19 samples.

This CDR3 has 16 amino acids. V dropped 4 bases and J dropped 2 bases, with 21 bases sitting between them. Germline CDR1 is GTSNPN and CDR2 is SVGIG (reference sequence). V usage is TRBV30 and J usage is TRBJ2-7, with D maybe TRBD1 (6 bases). Sequencing was carried out using peripheral blood. This sequence originates from a woman older than 75 with acute or convalescent COVID-19. CDR3 sequence: CAWTEGWGRGTYEQYF. The CDR3 region has the DNA TGTGCCTGGACCGAAGGATGGGGCAGGGGAACCTACGAGCAGTACTTC.